Below are 6 T cell receptor beta chains sequenced from a single sample in a study of T cell repertoires in cytomegalovirus infection. These receptors have no identified antigens. MiXCR, run by TCRdb on the reads, gives a single entry per CDR3 protein. The sample includes 550,000 to 850,000 distinct CDR3 sequences, around 32% seen only once; the top ten take around a sixth. This sample comprised cultured PBMCs, obtained from culture after CMV antigen stimulation. The receptors shown here come from a human donor in good health (CMV status not recorded). Some clones in this sample may be carry-over from other donors' samples.

This clonotype turned up a few times. The chain carries TRBV7-2 and TRBJ2-7, with 7 nucleotides matching TRBD2. The CDR3 loop spans 14 amino acids. V shed 8 bases, J shed 0 bases, and the junction held 7 bases outside the gene matches. Per the germline V gene, CDR1 is SGHTA and CDR2 is FQGNSA. DNA of the CDR3: TGTGCCAGCGCAGTAGCGGGTAGCTCCTACGAGCAGTACTTC. Its protein product is CASAVAGSSYEQYF. The whole variable domain, remainder taken from reference TRBV7-2 and TRBJ2-7, is GAGVSQSPSNKVTEKGKDVELRCDPISGHTALYWYRQSLGQGLEFLIYFQGNSAPDKSGLPSDRFSAERTGGSVSTLTIQRTQQEDSAVYLCASAVAGSSYEQYFGPGTRLTVT.

The chain links TRBV12-3 or TRBV12-4 to TRBJ1-2; D ambiguous. V shed 2 bases and J shed 6 bases, with 19 bases lying between them. The CDR3 totals 16 residues. The CDR3 sequence: CASSLSFSVNFHGYTF. CDR3 coding DNA: TGTGCCAGCAGTTTATCCTTTTCCGTGAATTTCCATGGCTACACCTTC.

This clonotype was recorded a few times. The rearrangement joins TRBV7-2 to TRBJ1-2; D call uncertain. Between the trimmed V and J ends, which lost 5 bases and 5 bases, there was a span of 9 bases. Per germline, CDR1 SGHTA and CDR2 FQGNSA. This CDR3 has 12 amino acids. The CDR3 loop reads CASSMSSYGYTF. CDR3 DNA: TGTGCCAGCAGCATGTCTTCGTATGGCTACACCTTC.

The chain is built from TRBV2 and TRBJ1-2; D is unresolved. Per the germline V gene, CDR1 is SNHLY and CDR2 is FYNNEI. V was clipped by 5 bases and J by 6 bases, with 10 bases between them. This CDR3 contains 12 residues. CDR3 coding DNA: TGTGCCAGCAGTCGACGGAGGAATGGCTACACCTTC. Its protein is CASSRRRNGYTF.

V is TRBV2 and J is TRBJ2-2, with TRBD2 matching 9 bases. Trimming cost V 1 base and J 15 bases; bases outside gene matches: 6. Germline-derived CDR1 and CDR2 are SNHLY and FYNNEI. The CDR3 runs 13 residues. The CDR3 here is CASSEDRAGGMFF. The DNA for the CDR3 is TGTGCCAGCAGTGAAGATCGAGCGGGAGGAATGTTTTTT.

The J gene is TRBJ2-3, the V gene TRBV4-2; TRBD2 agrees at 13 bases. The germline CDR1 and CDR2 sequences are LGHNA and YNFKEQ. CDR3 size: 16 residues. After removal of 5 bases from V and 5 bases from J, the junction contained 7 bases not matched to a gene. CDR3 in amino acids: CASSSVGLAGEDTQYF. CDR3 coding DNA: TGTGCCAGCAGCTCGGTCGGACTAGCGGGAGAAGATACGCAGTATTTT.